This T cell receptor (delta chain) emerged from a study of gamma-delta T cells after stem cell transplantation. The V gene's germline CDR1 is GEAIGNYY and CDR2 EKD. V dropped 0 bases and J dropped 0; count of bases not matched to a gene: 3. This CDR3 spans 16 amino acids. By proportion, this clone is medium-sized. TCRdb reprocessed the RT-PCR reads using CATT. Here the sample spans about 2,400 delta-chain clones, about 40% being singletons. The sequenced sample consisted of gamma-delta T cells. This sequence joins TRDV2 and TRDJ1; 10 nucleotides match TRDD3. The source of this sequence is a human donor. It is not recorded whose cells these are; they may come from a transplant donor. CDR3 sequence reads: CACDTVGDTNTDKLIF. The DNA for the CDR3 is TGTGCCTGTGACACCGTGGGGGATACAAACACCGATAAACTCATCTTT.